These 11 T cell receptor beta chains share one sample of origin, sequenced in a study of patients and donors after allogeneic stem cell transplantation. MiXCR was run by TCRdb on the RT-PCR reads, yielding one entry per CDR3 protein. The table includes about 88,000 distinct CDR3 sequences, about 48% detected once. The source material was blood, either unsorted or a sorted T cell fraction (not recorded which). The receptors come from a human donor who was either an allogeneic HSCT recipient or a stem cell or donor lymphocyte infusion donor (not recorded which). It is not recorded whose cells these are; they may come from a transplant donor.

The V call is TRBV6-5, the J call TRBJ1-4; D remains unclear. This CDR3 is built from 15 residues. Germline values: CDR1 MNHEY, CDR2 SVGAGI. The germline V and J ends were trimmed by 2 bases and 0 bases, with 7 bases remaining between them. In DNA form, the CDR3 reads TGTGCCAGCAGTTACAGGATTTCAACTAATGAAAAACTGTTTTTT. This gives the protein CASSYRISTNEKLFF.

The chain joins TRBV9 to TRBJ2-1; D is unresolved. The CDR3 length is 13 residues. Germline values: CDR1 SGDLS, CDR2 YYNGEE. V lost 2 bases to trimming and J lost 10 bases, with 13 bases between them. CDR3 region: CASSVSPGQEQFF. CDR3 nucleotide sequence: TGTGCCAGCAGCGTCTCACCGGGTCAAGAGCAGTTCTTC. The full variable domain, completed using reference TRBV9 and TRBJ2-1, is DSGVTQTPKHLITATGQRVTLRCSPRSGDLSVYWYQQSLDQGLQFLIQYYNGEERAKGNILERFSAQQFPDLHSELNLSSLELGDSALYFCASSVSPGQEQFFGPGTRLTVL.

The rearrangement uses TRBV5-6 and TRBJ1-1; D ambiguous. Deletions cut 0 bases from V and 1 base from J, with 7 bases between. CDR1 is SGHDT and CDR2 is YYEEEE in the germline V gene. The CDR3 consists of 14 residues. Here the CDR3 reads CASSLGVWNTEAFF. As DNA, the CDR3 is TGTGCCAGCAGCTTGGGGGTGTGGAACACTGAAGCTTTCTTT.

This clonotype was seen more than once but under ten times. V usage is TRBV12-3 or TRBV12-4 and J usage is TRBJ1-1; maybe TRBD1 (5 bases). The CDR3 spans 15 residues. V lost 4 bases, J lost 2 bases, and 14 bases lay in between. Here the CDR3 DNA reads TGTGCCAGCAGTTCCAAAACCCAGGGAAACACTGAAGCTTTCTTT. Translating it yields CASSSKTQGNTEAFF.

The chain recombines TRBV28 with TRBJ1-2, with TRBD1 matching over 8 bases. Trimming removed 5 bases from V and 8 bases from J; junction bases left unmatched: 10. CDR3 length equals 14 residues. Germline CDR1 MDHEN, CDR2 SYDVKM. CDR3 nucleotide sequence: TGTGCCAGCAGTCCACCGGACAGGGCACGGGGCTACACCTTC. As protein: CASSPPDRARGYTF.

This clonotype was counted between two and nine times. The CDR3 spells CSAAISGTYGYTF. CDR3 in DNA: TGCAGTGCTGCGATCTCCGGGACCTATGGCTACACCTTC. The V and J genes are TRBV20-1 and TRBJ1-2; a possible D gene is TRBD1 (5 bases). The germline V and J ends were trimmed by 5 bases and 4 bases, with 14 bases remaining between them. This CDR3 comprises 13 residues. Germline V CDR1 and CDR2: DFQATT, SNEGSKA (reference sequence).

The rearrangement links TRBV7-6 to TRBJ2-1, with TRBD1 matching 8 bases. After removal of 5 bases from V and 7 bases from J, the junction contained 10 bases not matched to a gene. This CDR3 is built from 15 residues. In germline, CDR1 is SGHVS, CDR2 FNYEAQ. Here the CDR3 DNA reads TGTGCCAGCAGCCTACCGGGACAGGACAGTAATGAGCAGTTCTTC. This sequence encodes CASSLPGQDSNEQFF.

CDR3 in amino acids: CASSGTGPDTQYF. In nucleotides, the CDR3 is TGTGCCAGCAGCGGGACAGGCCCAGATACGCAGTATTTT. The J gene is TRBJ2-3, the V gene TRBV9; 7 nucleotides align to TRBD1. V shed 3 bases and J 4 bases; nucleotides not matched to a gene: 2. There are 13 residues in the CDR3. Per germline, CDR1 SGDLS and CDR2 YYNGEE.

This chain joins TRBV6-5 and TRBJ2-3, with D hard to call. The CDR3 loop spans 13 amino acids. Germline V gene sequence: CDR1 MNHEY, CDR2 SVGAGI. The V gene lost 8 bases and the J gene lost 2 bases, with 11 bases spanning the gap. CDR3 residues: CASWAPDTDTQYF. The CDR3 DNA reads as TGTGCCAGCTGGGCCCCAGACACAGATACGCAGTATTTT.

The chain is built from TRBV2 and TRBJ2-1; tentatively, D is TRBD2 (6 bases). Trimming took 6 bases from V and 0 from J, leaving 9 bases between them. The CDR3 has 14 residues. CDR1 is SNHLY and CDR2 is FYNNEI in the germline V gene. DNA for the CDR3: TGTGCCAGCAGAGCGGGCAACTCCTACAATGAGCAGTTCTTC. Its translation: CASRAGNSYNEQFF.

V and J are TRBV24-1 and TRBJ1-5; D gene uncertain. V lost 4 bases and J lost 3, with 3 bases in between. Germline values: CDR1 KGHDR, CDR2 SFDVKD. The CDR3 is 12 amino acids. This CDR3 is CATSDTNQPQHF. CDR3 sequence (DNA): TGTGCCACCAGTGACACCAATCAGCCCCAGCATTTT.